These T cell receptor beta chains were read from a single sample in a study of blood T cells in healthy people across ages. TCRdb analysed the 5' RACE reads with MiXCR anew, one entry per CDR3 protein. The sample has under 2,000,000 distinct CDR3 sequences, around 48% seen once. Specimen: blood. The receptors were sampled from a woman aged 40 to 49 in good health. Both conserved end residues are part of each CDR3. A D gene is named only where the DNA matches it firmly. Only part of the rows carry a size: once, few, many, or a class if the clone is expanded.

d_gene	abundance	j_gene	v_gene	CDR3nt	CDR3aa
-	once	TRBJ2-7	TRBV29-1	TGCAGCGTTGAGTGGCTGACCTCCTACGAGCAGTACTTC	CSVEWLTSYEQYF
-	-	TRBJ2-7	TRBV7-8	TGTGCCAGCAGCCCAGACAATTCCGGGACCAACGAGCAGTACTTC	CASSPDNSGTNEQYF
-	-	TRBJ2-5	TRBV4-3	TGCGCCAGCAGCCAAGAAGCGGCGTATGGAGAGACCCAGTACTTC	CASSQEAAYGETQYF
-	-	TRBJ2-7	TRBV4-3	TGCGCCAGCAGCCAAGACCCATGGGGGCAGGAGGGCGACGAGCAGTACTTC	CASSQDPWGQEGDEQYF
TRBD1	few	TRBJ1-2	TRBV7-2	TGTGCCAGCAGCTTAACTCCTACAGGGGCCCTCTATGGCTACACCTTC	CASSLTPTGALYGYTF
-	-	TRBJ2-1	TRBV6-2/TRBV6-3	TGTGCCAGCAGTTACTGGGGGTGGAATGAGCAGTTCTTC	CASSYWGWNEQFF
TRBD2	-	TRBJ2-3	TRBV11-2	TGTGCCAGCAGTGAACTAGCGGGGGGCATTTTGACGCAGTATTTT	CASSELAGGILTQYF
-	few	TRBJ2-7	TRBV4-3	TGCGCCAGCAGCCAAGGTACTGAGGGACACTACGAGCAGTACTTC	CASSQGTEGHYEQYF
TRBD1	once	TRBJ1-4	TRBV12-3/TRBV12-4	TGTGCCACCGGGACAGGGGTGAATGAAAAACTGTTTTTT	CATGTGVNEKLFF
-	-	TRBJ2-3	TRBV7-2	TGTGCCAGCAGCCGACGGGTGAGAGATACGCAGTATTTT	CASSRRVRDTQYF
-	-	TRBJ1-2	TRBV20-1	TGCAGTGTTAGGACAGTGGGGGTAGATGGCTACACCTTC	CSVRTVGVDGYTF
-	few	TRBJ1-2	TRBV10-3	TGTGCCATCAGTCGTGCAGGGGAAGGCTACACCTTC	CAISRAGEGYTF
TRBD1	-	TRBJ1-5	TRBV28	TGTGCCAGCACCTTCCCAACAGGGGGAGGGGGTCAGCCCCAGCATTTT	CASTFPTGGGGQPQHF
-	few	TRBJ1-2	TRBV20-1	TGCAGCTCTGGGGTCCCGGACTATGGCTACACCTTC	CSSGVPDYGYTF
TRBD2	-	TRBJ2-3	TRBV6-1	TGTGCCAGCCGGCTAGCGGGTATACATACGCAGTATTTT	CASRLAGIHTQYF
-	few	TRBJ2-1	TRBV20-1	TGCAGTGCTCTGACCCTTACAGGTTCCAATGAGCAGTTCTTC	CSALTLTGSNEQFF
-	-	TRBJ2-2	TRBV29-1	TGCAGCGTATCGCGGACAGAAACGAACACCGGGGAGCTGTTTTTT	CSVSRTETNTGELFF
-	-	TRBJ2-7	TRBV29-1	TGCAGCGTTGGGACGGCGAGCTCCTACGAGCAGTACTTC	CSVGTASSYEQYF
TRBD2	-	TRBJ2-7	TRBV7-2	TGTGCCAGCAGCTTAGCCGAGCGGGACCCCTACGAGCAGTACTTC	CASSLAERDPYEQYF
-	-	TRBJ1-2	TRBV6-2/TRBV6-3	TGTGCCAGCCAAAAGACAGCGACGTATGGCTACACCTTC	CASQKTATYGYTF
-	many	TRBJ2-1	TRBV12-3/TRBV12-4	TGTGCCAGCAGTTTAACGGGGGCTTACAATGAGCAGTTCTTC	CASSLTGAYNEQFF
-	few	TRBJ2-6	TRBV4-1	TGCGCCAGCAGCCAGTCGTTTAGAGTCCTGACTTTC	CASSQSFRVLTF
-	-	TRBJ1-2	TRBV7-2	TGTGCCAGCAGCTTAGGGGTGACATGGTATGGCTACACCTTC	CASSLGVTWYGYTF
-	-	TRBJ2-5	TRBV20-1	TGCAGTGCTAGAGATCCGGTCTCAGGATTCCCGTACTTC	CSARDPVSGFPYF
-	many	TRBJ2-7	TRBV6-2/TRBV6-3	TGTGCCAGCAGTAGCAGACGGAGCTACGAGCAGTACTTC	CASSSRRSYEQYF
TRBD1	-	TRBJ1-2	TRBV14	TGTGCCAGCAGCCAAGATCAAGGGGGCCTTCGGGGCTACACCTTC	CASSQDQGGLRGYTF
-	-	TRBJ2-6	TRBV6-5	TGTGCCAGCAGTTACTCATCCCCTACGCTCGTCCTGACTTTC	CASSYSSPTLVLTF
TRBD2	-	TRBJ2-5	TRBV20-1	TGCAGTGCTAGACCCAGCGGGGGGTACTTC	CSARPSGGYF